This T cell receptor (beta chain) appears in the sequencing data of a study of blood T cell repertoires in COVID-19. Study context: COVID-19 samples from acute and convalescent phases originated in the United States, Italy and Spain. Nucleic acid was either cDNA or gDNA, and it came from T cells, B-cell-depleted T cells, or PBMCs.

J lost 8 bases, V lost 5 bases, and 9 bases had no gene match. CDR3 length: 16 residues. Germline loops: CDR1 LGHNA, CDR2 YSLEER. As handled by the study authors: Researchers report that nucleated cell counts were estimated from reference gene primer amplification. Clones were read by immunoSEQ multiplex PCR, and TCRdb kept only the in-frame ones, dropping some. The DNA gave D and trimming, while V, J and clone size come from that table. The data contain a few hundred thousand clones, roughly 85% of them singletons. This clonotype was obtained from a young woman with acute or convalescent COVID-19. Sequenced input: peripheral blood. The chain has TRBV4-3 and TRBJ2-1, with 13 nucleotides matching TRBD2. CDR3 protein: CASSDTGTSGKYEQFF. CDR3 bases: TGCGCCAGCAGCGATACCGGGACTAGCGGGAAGTATGAGCAGTTCTTC.